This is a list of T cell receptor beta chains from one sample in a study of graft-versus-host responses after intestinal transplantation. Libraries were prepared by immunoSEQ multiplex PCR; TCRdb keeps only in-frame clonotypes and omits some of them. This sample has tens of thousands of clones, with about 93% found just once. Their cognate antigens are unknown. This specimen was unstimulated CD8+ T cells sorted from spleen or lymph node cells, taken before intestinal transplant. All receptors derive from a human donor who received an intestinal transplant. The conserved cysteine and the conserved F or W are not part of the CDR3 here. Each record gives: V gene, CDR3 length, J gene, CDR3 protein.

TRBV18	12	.	ASSPPVGSYEQY
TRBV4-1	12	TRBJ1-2	ASSQVGGLYGYT
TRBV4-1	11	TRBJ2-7	ASSPQSDYEQY
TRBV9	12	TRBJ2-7	ASSVDGINYEQY
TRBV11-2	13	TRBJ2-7	ASSPRTSGTYEQY
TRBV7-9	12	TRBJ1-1	ASSLYDSYTEAF
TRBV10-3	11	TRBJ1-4	AIRQESGEKLF
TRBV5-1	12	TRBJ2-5	ASSPPGGGETQY
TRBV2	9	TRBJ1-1	ASSEPRTAF
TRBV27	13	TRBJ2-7	ASSWGGALLGEQY
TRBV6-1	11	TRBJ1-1	ASSALGNTEAF
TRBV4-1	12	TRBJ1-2	ASSIGLGNYGYT
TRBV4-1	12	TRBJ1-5	ASSQDRGAQPQH
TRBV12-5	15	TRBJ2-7	ASGQSILAGVDYEQY
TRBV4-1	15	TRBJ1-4	ASSLGQLPFFNEKLF
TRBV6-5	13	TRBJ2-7	ASRAPRGPPYEQY
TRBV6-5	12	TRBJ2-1	ASSYRDSYNEQF
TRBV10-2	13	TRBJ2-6	ASSDVFSGANVLT
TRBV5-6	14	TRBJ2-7	ASSKTGQLSDYEQY
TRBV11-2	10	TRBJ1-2	ASSSPLGGYT
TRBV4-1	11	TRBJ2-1	ASSFDRDNEQF
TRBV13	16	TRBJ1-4	ASSALKIVKGANEKLF
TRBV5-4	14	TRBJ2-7	ASSLERQGIHYEQY
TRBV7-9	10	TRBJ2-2	ASSRDTGELF
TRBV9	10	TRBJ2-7	ASSPRGNEQY
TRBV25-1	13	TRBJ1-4	ASSEPPGEEEKLF
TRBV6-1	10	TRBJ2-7	ASSDPRGEQY
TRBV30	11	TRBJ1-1	ACKGPMNTEAF